This TCR beta chain was identified in a study of T cell changes during pregnancy in multiple sclerosis. Sequencing was performed with immunoSEQ multiplex PCR; in TCRdb, only in-frame clones are kept and a portion is missing. The sample includes approximately 100,000 clones, 80% to 95% seen only once; the top ten take 3.5% to 4.5%. The CDR3 has 16 amino acids. CDR1 and CDR2 from the germline V gene are MGHRA and YSYEKL. The ends lost 2 bases at V and 5 bases at J; junction bases unmatched: 9. This TCR was sampled from a female donor with multiple sclerosis, enrolled in a pregnancy study. The V call is TRBV4-1, the J call TRBJ1-2, with 9 bases fitting TRBD1. The source was peripheral blood, collected in the first trimester of pregnancy. The DNA of the CDR3 is TGCGCCAGCAGCCAACCTCGGGACAGGGTGTTGTATGGCTACACCTTC. Translation: CASSQPRDRVLYGYTF.